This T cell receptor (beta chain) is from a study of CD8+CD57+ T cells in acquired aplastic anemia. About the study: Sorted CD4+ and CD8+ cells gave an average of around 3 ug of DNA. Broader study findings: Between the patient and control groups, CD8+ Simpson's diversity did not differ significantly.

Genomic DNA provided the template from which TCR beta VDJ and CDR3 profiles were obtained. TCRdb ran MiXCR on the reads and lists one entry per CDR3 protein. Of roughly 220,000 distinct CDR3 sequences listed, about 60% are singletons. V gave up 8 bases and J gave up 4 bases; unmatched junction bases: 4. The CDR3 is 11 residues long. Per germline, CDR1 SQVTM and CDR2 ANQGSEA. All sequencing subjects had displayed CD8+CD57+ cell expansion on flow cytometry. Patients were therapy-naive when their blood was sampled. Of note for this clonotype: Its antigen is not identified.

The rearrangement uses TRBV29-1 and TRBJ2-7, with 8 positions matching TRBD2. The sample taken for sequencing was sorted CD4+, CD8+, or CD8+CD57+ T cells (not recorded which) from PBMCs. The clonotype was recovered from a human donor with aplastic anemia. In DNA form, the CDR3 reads TGCAGCACTTTAGCGGGATACGAGCAGTACTTC. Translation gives CSTLAGYEQYF.